The entry below gives a single TCR beta chain sequence along with its context. The antigen remains undetermined. The data were taken from a study of Ad26.COV2.S vaccination and SARS-CoV-2 variants. Study results and limitations: CD8+ and CD4+ T cells specific for spike reportedly responded with substantial breadth after vaccination.

Treatment meaning: some 20 received Ad26.COV2.S at low or high dose, single or two shots; 5 received placebo; per-sample allocation not given. Repertoires come from day 63 after the first vaccine or placebo injection. Generated by immunoSEQ multiplex PCR, the TCRdb table keeps only in-frame clones and is missing some. The table shows 350,000 to 600,000 clones, with roughly nine tenths occurring only once. This CDR3 spans 14 amino acids. Germline assignment: CDR1 MGHDK and CDR2 SYGVNS. The V and J ends lost 9 bases and 4 bases respectively, with 13 bases between them. This TCR was sampled from a person between 18 and 59 years old who received the Ad26.COV2.S COVID-19 vaccine or a placebo. The source material was peripheral blood, sampled in a trial of Ad26.COV2.S vaccine versus placebo. The chain links TRBV25-1 to TRBJ1-6, with D tentatively TRBD1 (5 bases). The CDR3 sequence: CASTIQGYNSPLHF. CDR3 nucleotide sequence: TGTGCCAGTACAATCCAGGGATATAATTCACCCCTCCACTTT.